A selection of T cell receptor beta chains follows, all from one sample in a study of technical replicates of blood from a handful of donors. TCRdb keeps only in-frame clones here, not all; method: immunoSEQ multiplex PCR. The repertoire includes around 83,000 clones, roughly 94% of them detected once, and under 0.3% sits in the top ten. Sequenced material: T cells isolated from PBMCs. Source of these receptors: a human donor in good health. Each CDR3 is given with its conserved first and last residue. The order of the fields is D gene, clone size, J gene, V gene, CDR3 protein, CDR3 DNA. D genes are given only for firm matches. For some rows the clone size is stated as once, few or many, or as a class when expanded; others skip it.

>TRBD2|-|TRBJ2-5|TRBV7-3
CASSLLAGGQETQYF
TGTGCCAGCAGCTTACTAGCGGGGGGACAAGAGACCCAGTACTTC
>-|-|TRBJ1-3|TRBV15
CATSVIQPSGNTIYF
TGTGCCACCAGCGTTATCCAGCCGTCCGGGAACACCATATATTTT
>-|-|TRBJ1-2|TRBV25-1
CASRSGYGYTF
TGTGCCAGCCGATCCGGTTATGGCTACACCTTC
>TRBD1|-|TRBJ1-6|TRBV30
CAWSLGQGYSPLHF
TGTGCCTGGAGTTTAGGACAGGGATATTCACCCCTCCACTTT
>TRBD1|-|TRBJ2-7|TRBV9
CASSVATGKGADEQYF
TGTGCCAGCAGCGTAGCTACGGGAAAGGGGGCGGACGAGCAGTACTTC
>TRBD1|-|TRBJ1-3|TRBV29-1
CSVGTGGSSGNTIYF
TGCAGCGTCGGGACAGGGGGTAGCTCTGGAAACACCATATATTTT
>TRBD1|-|TRBJ2-7|TRBV2
CASSGPGQGAGEQYF
TGTGCCAGCAGTGGTCCGGGACAGGGGGCGGGCGAGCAGTACTTC
>TRBD1|-|TRBJ2-4|TRBV7-9
CASSEPSRGPGKNIQYF
TGTGCCAGCAGCGAACCTTCCAGGGGGCCCGGCAAAAACATTCAGTACTTC
>TRBD2|-|TRBJ2-2|TRBV18
CASSPRRETGELFF
TGTGCCAGCTCACCAAGGCGGGAGACCGGGGAGCTGTTTTTT
>TRBD1|once|TRBJ2-5|TRBV5-8
CASSLPPDRTTLQETQYF
TGTGCCAGCAGCTTGCCCCCGGACAGGACAACCTTGCAAGAGACCCAGTACTTC
>TRBD1|-|TRBJ2-2|TRBV6-4
CASSALGQGATGELFF
TGTGCCAGCAGCGCCCTGGGACAGGGGGCGACCGGGGAGCTGTTTTTT
>-|-|TRBJ1-4|TRBV30
CAWTATNEKLFF
TGTGCCTGGACAGCAACTAATGAAAAACTGTTTTTT
>-|-|TRBJ2-7|TRBV9
CASSSRTVGEQYF
TGTGCCAGCAGCTCAAGGACAGTCGGCGAGCAGTACTTC
>-|-|TRBJ2-7|TRBV4-1
CASSQDGQVYEQYF
TGCGCCAGCAGCCAAGATGGTCAGGTCTACGAGCAGTACTTC
>-|-|TRBJ1-1|TRBV13
CASSRLQGEDTEAFF
TGTGCCAGCAGTCGCCTACAGGGTGAAGACACTGAAGCTTTCTTT
>-|-|TRBJ1-1|TRBV28
CASSFGLQRQETEAFF
TGTGCCAGCAGTTTCGGACTTCAGAGACAGGAGACTGAAGCTTTCTTT
>TRBD1|-|TRBJ2-6|TRBV15
CATKQGDLRANVLTF
TGTGCCACCAAACAGGGGGACCTTCGGGCCAACGTCCTGACTTTC
>TRBD2|-|TRBJ2-5|TRBV7-3
CASSPGLAGGTQETQYF
TGTGCCAGCAGCCCGGGACTAGCGGGGGGGACCCAAGAGACCCAGTACTTC
>TRBD2|-|TRBJ2-5|TRBV28
CASRSGAGGYLYQETQYF
TGTGCCAGCAGGTCTGGTGCGGGAGGGTACTTGTACCAAGAGACCCAGTACTTC
>TRBD1|-|TRBJ2-5|TRBV27
CASSSHFLDRVYQETQYF
TGTGCCAGCAGTTCTCACTTTCTCGACAGGGTGTACCAAGAGACCCAGTACTTC
>TRBD1|-|TRBJ1-4|TRBV9
CASSVGTGVGPKLFF
TGTGCCAGCAGCGTAGGGACAGGGGTGGGCCCAAAACTGTTTTTT
>TRBD1|once|TRBJ1-6|TRBV15
CATSSGQGTDSPLHF
TGTGCCACCAGCAGCGGACAGGGGACGGATTCACCCCTCCACTTT